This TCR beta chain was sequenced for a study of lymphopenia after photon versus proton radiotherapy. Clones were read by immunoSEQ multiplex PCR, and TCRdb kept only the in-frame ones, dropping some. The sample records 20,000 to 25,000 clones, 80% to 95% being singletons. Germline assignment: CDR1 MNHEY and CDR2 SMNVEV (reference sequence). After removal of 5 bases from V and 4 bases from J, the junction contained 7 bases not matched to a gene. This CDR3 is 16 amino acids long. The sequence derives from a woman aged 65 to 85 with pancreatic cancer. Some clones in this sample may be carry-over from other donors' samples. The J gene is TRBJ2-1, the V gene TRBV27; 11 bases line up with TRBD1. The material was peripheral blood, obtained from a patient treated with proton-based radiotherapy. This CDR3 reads CASSLLGQGAYNEQFF. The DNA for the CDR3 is TGTGCCAGCAGTCTGCTCGGACAGGGGGCGTACAATGAGCAGTTCTTC.